Following are 17 T cell receptor beta chains from one sample sequenced in a study of T-cell memory formation after mild COVID-19. TCRdb used MiXCR to reprocess the 5' RACE reads, holding one entry per CDR3 protein. The sample yields a few hundred thousand distinct CDR3 sequences, more than 20% seen once. The sample was PBMCs or a T cell subset sorted from them (not recorded which). All receptors derive from an adult woman who had mild COVID-19 (a few samples of this study predate the infection). Cell type and time point are not known.

V gene TRBV5-5 combines with J gene TRBJ2-2; a weak D match, TRBD1 (5 bases). Germline CDR1 is SGHKS and CDR2 is YYEKEE (reference sequence). The CDR3 has 15 residues. Deletions cut 2 bases from V and 1 base from J, with 9 bases between. CDR3: CASSLRQGNTGELFF. CDR3 nucleotides: TGTGCCAGCAGCTTAAGGCAGGGGAACACCGGGGAGCTGTTTTTT.

The genes are TRBV14 and TRBJ2-7, with D maybe TRBD1 (6 bases). The V and J ends lost 2 bases and 6 bases respectively, with 20 bases between them. The CDR3 length is 16 residues. Germline CDR1 is SGHDN and CDR2 is FVKESK. For the CDR3, the DNA is TGTGCCAGCAGCCAATTCACAGGGACCCCCCGGAGCGAGCAGTACTTC. The encoded protein is CASSQFTGTPRSEQYF.

The chain uses TRBV27 and TRBJ2-7; no reliable D call. There are 15 residues in the CDR3. Trimming removed 5 bases from V and 3 bases from J, with 17 bases in between. Germline-derived CDR1 and CDR2 are MNHEY and SMNVEV (reference sequence). The CDR3 DNA reads TGTGCCAGCAGTCTCCGCCTCCGGGTCGGCTACGAGCAGTACTTC. Translation gives CASSLRLRVGYEQYF.

This clonotype was picked up a small number of times. The chain links TRBV5-1 to TRBJ2-7; 8 bases fit TRBD1. CDR1 is SGHRS and CDR2 is YFSETQ in the germline V gene. The CDR3 length is 18 residues. With 3 bases clipped from V and 2 bases from J, the junction kept 16 bases outside the gene matches. Here the CDR3 reads CASSSGTGGVRGAYEQYF. The CDR3 bases are TGCGCCAGCAGCTCCGGGACAGGCGGGGTCAGGGGGGCCTACGAGCAGTACTTC. The variable domain in full, completed from reference TRBV5-1 and TRBJ2-7, reads KAGVTQTPRYLIKTRGQQVTLSCSPISGHRSVSWYQQTPGQGLQFLFEYFSETQRNKGNFPGRFSGRQFSNSRSEMNVSTLELGDSALYLCASSSGTGGVRGAYEQYFGPGTRLTVT.

There are many counts of this clonotype. The chain uses TRBV3-1 and TRBJ2-1, with D hard to call. The germline CDR1 and CDR2 sequences are LGHDT and YNNKEL (reference sequence). The CDR3 has 12 residues. V lost 1 base and J lost 9, with 7 bases in between. The CDR3 sequence is CASSQGRREQFF. The CDR3 DNA follows: TGTGCCAGCAGCCAAGGGCGTCGTGAGCAGTTCTTC.

This clonotype was counted only a few times. V is TRBV24-1 and J is TRBJ2-1, with D uncertain. Trimming cost V 5 bases and J 6 bases, with 10 bases left between them. CDR3 length: 13 amino acids. Germline loops: CDR1 KGHDR, CDR2 SFDVKD. The DNA of the CDR3 is TGTGCCACCAGTGGTCGGAGCTCCAATGAGCAGTTCTTC. The encoded protein is CATSGRSSNEQFF.

The CDR3 is CASSLDGQGSSYEQYF. The CDR3 nucleotides are TGTGCCAGCAGCTTGGACGGACAGGGAAGCTCCTACGAGCAGTACTTC. The J gene is TRBJ2-7, the V gene TRBV7-9, with TRBD1 matching over 8 bases. CDR1 and CDR2 (germline): SEHNR, FQNEAQ (reference sequence). CDR3 length: 16 residues. With V trimmed by 3 bases and J by 0 bases, 7 bases remained unmatched.

In its sample, this clonotype was seen a few times. The chain employs TRBV5-1 and TRBJ1-1; D is unresolved. The CDR3 covers 13 residues. Trimming shortened V by 0 bases and J by 4 bases, and 7 bases separated the two germline ends. Germline V gene lookup returns CDR1 SGHRS and CDR2 YFSETQ. CDR3 bases: TGCGCCAGCAGCTTGGGGGTGGTCACTGAAGCTTTCTTT. It yields the protein CASSLGVVTEAFF.

This sequence joins TRBV11-2 and TRBJ1-1; the D gene is possibly TRBD1 (5 bases). CDR1 is SGHAT, CDR2 FQNNGV, per germline. V was cut by 2 bases and J by 6 bases, with 19 bases left in between. CDR3 size: 16 residues. CDR3 sequence reads: CASSLSNPQAGAEAFF. The DNA of the CDR3 is TGTGCCAGCAGCTTAAGTAATCCCCAGGCGGGGGCTGAAGCTTTCTTT.

The chain has TRBV7-9 and TRBJ2-7; D is unclear. Germline-derived CDR1 and CDR2 are SEHNR and FQNEAQ (reference sequence). The CDR3 extends over 15 amino acids. V lost 2 bases and J lost 6, with 17 bases in between. The CDR3 region is CASSLSGPSALEQYF. Written as DNA, the CDR3 is TGTGCCAGCAGCTTAAGTGGACCGAGTGCCCTCGAGCAGTACTTC.

This clonotype showed up just a few times. The CDR3 DNA reads as TGTGCCGTCCAAACTAGCGGGAGAGATAATGAGCAGTTCTTC. This gives the protein CAVQTSGRDNEQFF. The chain carries TRBV24-1 and TRBJ2-1; 11 bases agree with TRBD2. The J segment lost 7 bases and the V segment lost 12 bases, leaving 10 bases of the junction unmatched. The CDR3 sequence is 14 residues long. The germline V gene encodes CDR1 KGHDR and CDR2 SFDVKD.

This chain links TRBV20-1 with TRBJ1-2; perhaps TRBD1 as D (5 bases). CDR3 length: 12 residues. The V gene lost 7 bases and the J gene lost 4 bases, with 13 bases spanning the gap. Germline CDR1 DFQATT, CDR2 SNEGSKA (reference sequence). The CDR3: CSVGDGLYGYTF. The CDR3 DNA reads as TGCAGTGTTGGGGACGGACTCTATGGCTACACCTTC.

This clonotype was detected many times. The V gene is TRBV12-3 or TRBV12-4, the J gene TRBJ2-7; 8 nucleotides match TRBD1. The CDR3 spans 14 residues. V lost 7 bases and J lost 0; bases outside the gene matches: 5. The CDR3 sequence is CASTRDRSSYEQYF. The CDR3 nucleotides are TGTGCCAGCACGCGGGACAGGAGCTCCTACGAGCAGTACTTC.

This clonotype was seen ten or more times. The V gene is TRBV10-3, the J gene TRBJ1-1; a possible D gene is TRBD1 (6 bases). The V end was cut by 3 bases, the J end by 5 bases, with 10 bases between. The CDR3 has 13 amino acids. The germline CDR1 and CDR2 sequences are ENHRY and SYGVKD. Here the CDR3 reads CAISEQGETEAFF. CDR3 coding DNA: TGTGCCATCAGTGAACAGGGCGAGACTGAAGCTTTCTTT.

This clonotype has just a few counts. This chain links TRBV29-1 with TRBJ2-7; either TRBD1 or TRBD2 may supply D (6 bases each). This CDR3 contains 15 residues. The germline V and J ends were trimmed by 6 bases and 5 bases, with 23 bases remaining between them. Germline V gives CDR1 SQVTM, CDR2 ANQGSEA. The CDR3 region has the DNA TGCAGCGTCTCATCGGGAGAGGGGGATCCGGACGAGCAGTACTTC. It yields the protein CSVSSGEGDPDEQYF.

This clonotype was seen only a few times. The CDR3 bases are TGTGCCAGCAGTTACGGGGGGGGCTACACCTTC. This codes for CASSYGGGYTF. The rearrangement joins TRBV12-3 or TRBV12-4 to TRBJ1-2; maybe TRBD1 (5 bases). Trimming took 4 bases from V and 8 from J, leaving 8 bases between them. This CDR3 is built from 11 residues.

In its sample, this clonotype was seen a few times. DNA of the CDR3: TGCGCCAGCAGCCAAGGGGGGGTAAGAGTGAACACTGAAGCTTTCTTT. Its protein is CASSQGGVRVNTEAFF. The gene calls are TRBV4-1 and TRBJ1-1, with D possibly matching TRBD1 (5 bases). Trimming took off 1 base at V and 0 bases at J, with 12 bases between the two ends. From germline, CDR1 is MGHRA and CDR2 YSYEKL. The CDR3 loop spans 16 amino acids.